The present entry profiles one TCR beta chain with its context. The antigen is not known. In TCRdb, the reads were re-called with MiXCR into one record per CDR3 protein. The sample shows about 480,000 distinct CDR3 sequences, roughly a third of them seen only once. V lost 4 bases and J 1 base, leaving 10 bases between the germline ends. Germline V lookup: CDR1 SGHTA, CDR2 FQGNSA. The CDR3 covers 14 residues. This sample is drawn from a study of T cell repertoires in cytomegalovirus infection. The overall study: Both recently identified HLA-C-restricted and well-studied HLA-B-restricted CMV epitopes were used in the study.

The TCR sequence derives from a human donor in good health (CMV status not recorded). Some clones in this sample may be carry-over from other donors' samples. This specimen was cultured PBMCs, taken from culture after CMV antigen stimulation. This sequence joins TRBV7-2 and TRBJ2-5; D perhaps matches TRBD2 (5 bases). CDR3 coding DNA: TGTGCCAGCAGCTCTACTAGTTCCCAAGAGACCCAGTACTTC. It yields the protein CASSSTSSQETQYF.